A few counts support the clone carrying this T cell receptor beta chain. What it recognizes is unknown. The CDR3 sequence is 14 residues long. V was pared by 6 bases and J by 4 bases, with 8 bases of the junction left unmatched. The germline V gene encodes CDR1 SGHAT and CDR2 FQNNGV. Each of the CD4+ naive, central memory, regulatory and stem cell-like memory populations was sorted via CD45RO/CCR7/CD25/CD127/CD95/CD27. The record originates from a study of beta chain features in type 1 diabetes. Investigators reverse transcribed all isolated RNA, so they sequenced expressed TCRB transcripts. Some clones are missing from TCRdb's copy, which holds only in-frame ones; the method was immunoSEQ multiplex PCR. The sample lists about 140,000 clones, less than 10% seen once, with 0.65% in the top ten. Study observations and caveats: Cells expressing TCR highly could be over-represented by cDNA sequencing.

The clonotype was recovered from a woman between 35 and 50 years old in good health. The rearrangement uses TRBV11-2 and TRBJ1-2, with TRBD1 matching 7 bases. Sequenced material: central memory CD4+ T cells from blood. The CDR3 region is CASSSYAGGYGYTF. DNA for the CDR3: TGTGCCAGCAGTTCCTACGCAGGGGGCTATGGCTACACCTTC.